The clone carrying this TCR beta chain was recorded a few times. Antigen unknown. A 5'RACE reaction primed in the constant segment made cDNA libraries of TCR alpha and TCR beta, and these carried sample barcodes and UMIs. Each CDR3 protein is one row after TCRdb ran MiXCR on the 5' RACE reads. The sample contains approximately 390,000 distinct CDR3 sequences, about 17% of which appear only once. The data are from a study of T-cell memory formation after mild COVID-19. Study-wide findings and caveats: Clones that got smaller from day 15 to 85 had even CD4/CD8, while clones growing later tipped toward CD4+.

CDR3 length: 14 residues. Germline CDR1 is MNHEY and CDR2 is SMNVEV (reference sequence). The ends were cut back, 1 base at V and 6 bases at J, with 11 bases in the middle. This clonotype originated in a man aged 18 to 30 who had mild COVID-19 (a few samples of this study predate the infection). Cell type and time point are not known. The rearrangement uses TRBV27 and TRBJ2-3, with D possibly TRBD2 on 7 matching bases. Material for sequencing was PBMCs or a T cell subset sorted from them (not recorded which). CDR3 residues: CASSLLGGGDTQYF. CDR3 sequence (DNA): TGTGCCAGCAGTTTATTGGGCGGGGGCGATACGCAGTATTTT.